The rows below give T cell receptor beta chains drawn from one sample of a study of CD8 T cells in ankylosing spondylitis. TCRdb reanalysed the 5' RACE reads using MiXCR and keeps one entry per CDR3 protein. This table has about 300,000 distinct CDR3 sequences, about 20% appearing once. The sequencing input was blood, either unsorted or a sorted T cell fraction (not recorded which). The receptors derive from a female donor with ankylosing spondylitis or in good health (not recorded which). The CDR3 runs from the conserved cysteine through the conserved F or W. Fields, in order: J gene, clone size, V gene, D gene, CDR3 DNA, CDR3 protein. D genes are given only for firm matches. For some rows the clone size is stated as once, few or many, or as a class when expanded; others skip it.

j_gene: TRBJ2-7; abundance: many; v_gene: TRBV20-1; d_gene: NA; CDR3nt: TGCAGTGCTCCAACTAGATTTAGGTACGAGCAGTACTTC; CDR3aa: CSAPTRFRYEQYF
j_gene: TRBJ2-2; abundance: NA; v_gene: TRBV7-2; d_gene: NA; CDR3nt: TGTGCCAGCAGTTCCCACGGTCAGGCGGCCGGGGAGCTGTTTTTT; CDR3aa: CASSSHGQAAGELFF
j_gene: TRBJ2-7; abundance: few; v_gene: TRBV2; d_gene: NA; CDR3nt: TGTGCCAGCAGAGGTAGCCCGGGGGAGCAGTACTTC; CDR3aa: CASRGSPGEQYF
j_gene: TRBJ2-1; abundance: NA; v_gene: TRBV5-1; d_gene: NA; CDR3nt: TGCGCCAGCAGCAGGGTGGGCAATCACAATGAGCAGTTCTTC; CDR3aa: CASSRVGNHNEQFF
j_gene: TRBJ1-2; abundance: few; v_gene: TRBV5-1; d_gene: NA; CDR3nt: TGCGCCAGCAGCTTGGAGGGGATTTATGGCTACACCTTC; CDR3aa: CASSLEGIYGYTF
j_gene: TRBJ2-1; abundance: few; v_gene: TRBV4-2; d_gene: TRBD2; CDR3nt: TGTGCCAGCAGCCAAGATGGGACTAGCGGAAGGAATGAGCAGTTCTTC; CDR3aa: CASSQDGTSGRNEQFF
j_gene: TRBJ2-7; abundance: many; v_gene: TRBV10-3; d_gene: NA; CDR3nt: TGTGCCATCGCCACCTCCTACGAGCAGTACTTC; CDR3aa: CAIATSYEQYF
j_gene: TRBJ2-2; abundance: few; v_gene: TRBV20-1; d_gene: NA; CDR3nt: TGCAGTGCTAGACAGAGGGGTATCCGGGAGCTGTTTTTT; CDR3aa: CSARQRGIRELFF
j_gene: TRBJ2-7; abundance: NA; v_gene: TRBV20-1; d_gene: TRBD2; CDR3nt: TGCAGTGCCGTCGTCGCTAGCGGATCCTACGAGCAGTACTTC; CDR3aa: CSAVVASGSYEQYF
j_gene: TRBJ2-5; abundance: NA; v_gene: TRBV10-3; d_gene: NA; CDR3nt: TGTGCCATCAGTGAACACGCCAGGGAGACCCAGTACTTC; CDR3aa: CAISEHARETQYF
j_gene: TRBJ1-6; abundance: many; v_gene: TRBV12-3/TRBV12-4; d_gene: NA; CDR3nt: TGTGCCAGCAGTCTCGGGAATTCACCCCTCCACTTT; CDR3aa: CASSLGNSPLHF
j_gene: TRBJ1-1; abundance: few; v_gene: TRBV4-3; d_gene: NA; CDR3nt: TGCGCCAGCAGCCAAGCGCAGGCCGCATCTCGGAACACTGAAGCTTTCTTT; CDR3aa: CASSQAQAASRNTEAFF
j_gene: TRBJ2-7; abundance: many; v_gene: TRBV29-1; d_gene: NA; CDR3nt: TGCAGCGTTGTAACCGAGGCCGAGCAGTACTTC; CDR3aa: CSVVTEAEQYF
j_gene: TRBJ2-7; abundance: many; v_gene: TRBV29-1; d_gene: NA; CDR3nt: TGCAGCGTTGAACGGCAGGGAACTACCTACGAGCAGTACTTC; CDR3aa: CSVERQGTTYEQYF
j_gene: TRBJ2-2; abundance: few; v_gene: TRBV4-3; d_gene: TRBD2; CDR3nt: TGCGCCAGCAGCACTAGCGGGAGATCCACCGGGGAGCTGTTTTTT; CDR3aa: CASSTSGRSTGELFF
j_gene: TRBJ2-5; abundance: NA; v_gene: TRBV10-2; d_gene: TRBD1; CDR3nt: TGCGCCAGCAGCGGACAGGGTGGGGAGACCCAGTACTTC; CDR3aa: CASSGQGGETQYF
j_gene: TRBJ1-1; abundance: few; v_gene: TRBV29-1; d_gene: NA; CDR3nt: TGCAGCGTTGAAGATACCCCGGACACTGAAGCTTTCTTT; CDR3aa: CSVEDTPDTEAFF
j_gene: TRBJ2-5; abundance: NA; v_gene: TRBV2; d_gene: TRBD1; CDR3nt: TGTGCCAGCAGGGACAGGGGCCCAGAGACCCAGTACTTC; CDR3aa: CASRDRGPETQYF
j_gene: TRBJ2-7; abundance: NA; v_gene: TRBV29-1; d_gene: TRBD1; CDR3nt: TGCAGCGTTGTGACCGGGACAGGGCCTAGAGAGCAGTACTTC; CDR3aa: CSVVTGTGPREQYF
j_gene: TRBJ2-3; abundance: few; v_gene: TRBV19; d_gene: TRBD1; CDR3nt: TGTGCCAGTAGTGAACAGGGGATGGGTCCGGATACGCAGTATTTT; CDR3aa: CASSEQGMGPDTQYF
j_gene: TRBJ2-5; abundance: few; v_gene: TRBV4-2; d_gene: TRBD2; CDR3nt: TGTGCCAGCAGCCAGGTTAGCGGGAGGCGGCAAGAGACCCAGTACTTC; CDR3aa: CASSQVSGRRQETQYF
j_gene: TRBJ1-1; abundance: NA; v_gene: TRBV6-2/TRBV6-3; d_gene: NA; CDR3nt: TGTGCCACCCGTGGGTTAGGTGAAGCTTTCTTT; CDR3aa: CATRGLGEAFF
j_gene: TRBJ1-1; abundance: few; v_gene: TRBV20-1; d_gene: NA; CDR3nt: TGCAGTGCTAGAGCTACAGGAAACACTGAAGCTTTCTTT; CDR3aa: CSARATGNTEAFF
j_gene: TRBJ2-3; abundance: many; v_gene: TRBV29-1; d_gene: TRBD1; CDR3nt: TGCAGCGTTGAAGTGGGGGACAGGGGGAGAGATACGCAGTATTTT; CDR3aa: CSVEVGDRGRDTQYF
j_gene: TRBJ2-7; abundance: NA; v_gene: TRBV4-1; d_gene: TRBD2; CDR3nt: TGCGCCAGCAGCTTCCTCCGGGAGGTAGGCGAGCAGTACTTC; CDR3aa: CASSFLREVGEQYF
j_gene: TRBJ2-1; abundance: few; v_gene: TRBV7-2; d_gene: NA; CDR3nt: TGTGCCAGCAGCTTAACCTCCTCCGGAGTTGGGTACAATGAGCAGTTCTTC; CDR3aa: CASSLTSSGVGYNEQFF
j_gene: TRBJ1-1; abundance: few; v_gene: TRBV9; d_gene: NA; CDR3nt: TGTGCCAGCAGCGTAGCCCGGAGGGCCACTGAAGCTTTCTTT; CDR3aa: CASSVARRATEAFF
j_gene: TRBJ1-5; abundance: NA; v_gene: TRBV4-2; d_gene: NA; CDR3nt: TGTGCCAGCAGCCAAAAATTCGATAGCAATCAGCCCCAGCATTTT; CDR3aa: CASSQKFDSNQPQHF
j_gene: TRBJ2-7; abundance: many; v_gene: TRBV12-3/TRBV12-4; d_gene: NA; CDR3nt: TGTGCCAGCAGTTTACCTACAGACTACGAGCAGTACTTC; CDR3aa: CASSLPTDYEQYF
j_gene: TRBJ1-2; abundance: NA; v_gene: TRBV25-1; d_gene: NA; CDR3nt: TGTGCCAGCAGTGAATATATTCGAAACTATGGCTACACCTTC; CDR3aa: CASSEYIRNYGYTF
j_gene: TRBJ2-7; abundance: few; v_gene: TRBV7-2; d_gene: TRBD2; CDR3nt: TGTGCCAGCAGCTCGGGACTAGCCCAAGGGAACGAGCAGTACTTC; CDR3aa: CASSSGLAQGNEQYF
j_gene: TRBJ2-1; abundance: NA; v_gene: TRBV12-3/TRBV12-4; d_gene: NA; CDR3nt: TGTGCCAGCAGTTTCGAGGGAGCTAGCTCCTACAATGAGCAGTTCTTC; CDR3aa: CASSFEGASSYNEQFF
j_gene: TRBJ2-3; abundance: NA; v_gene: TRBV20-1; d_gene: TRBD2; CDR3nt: TGCAGTGCTTCTACAGGGCTAGCGGGAGGCACAGATACGCAGTATTTT; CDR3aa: CSASTGLAGGTDTQYF
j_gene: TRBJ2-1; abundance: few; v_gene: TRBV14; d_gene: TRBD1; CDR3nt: TGTGCCAGCAGCCCTCTAGGGGGCGGGGAGCAGTTCTTC; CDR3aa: CASSPLGGGEQFF
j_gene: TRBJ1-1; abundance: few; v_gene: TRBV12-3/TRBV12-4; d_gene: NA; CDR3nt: TGTGCCAGCAGTTCCCTCAGCGTGACTGAAGCTTTCTTT; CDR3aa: CASSSLSVTEAFF
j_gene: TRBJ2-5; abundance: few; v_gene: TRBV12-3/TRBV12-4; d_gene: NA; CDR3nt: TGTGCCAGCAGTTCCAGTGAGACCCAGTACTTC; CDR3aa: CASSSSETQYF
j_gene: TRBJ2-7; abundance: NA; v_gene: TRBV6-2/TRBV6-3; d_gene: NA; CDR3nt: TGTGCCAGCAGTTTAGGACTTTCAGCCTACGAGCAGTACTTC; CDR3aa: CASSLGLSAYEQYF
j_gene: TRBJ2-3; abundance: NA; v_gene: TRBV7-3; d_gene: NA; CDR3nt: TGTGCCAGCAGCTTAATTGGGGGCCCTGAAGGCGATACGCAGTATTTT; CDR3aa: CASSLIGGPEGDTQYF
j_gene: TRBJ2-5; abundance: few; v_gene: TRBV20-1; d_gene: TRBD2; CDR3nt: TGCAGTGCTAGCAGACTAGCGGGAAGGGAGACCCAGTACTTC; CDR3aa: CSASRLAGRETQYF
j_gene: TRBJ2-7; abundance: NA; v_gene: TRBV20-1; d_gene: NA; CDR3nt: TGCAGTGCCACCGGAGGACTACCGAAAACAACCTACGAGCAGTACTTC; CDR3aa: CSATGGLPKTTYEQYF
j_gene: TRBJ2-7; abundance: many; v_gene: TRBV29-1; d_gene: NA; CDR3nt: TGCAGCGTTTGTACTTCCTTGTGGGCCGAGCAGTACTTC; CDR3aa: CSVCTSLWAEQYF
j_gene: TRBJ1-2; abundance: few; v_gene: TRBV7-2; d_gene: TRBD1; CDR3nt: TGTGCCGTCAGCTTAGAACTGGACAGGGCCTATGGCTACACCTTC; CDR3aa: CAVSLELDRAYGYTF
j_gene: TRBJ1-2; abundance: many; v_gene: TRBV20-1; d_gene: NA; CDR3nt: TGCAGTGCTAGTCTGCCCACGCACAACTATGGCTACACCTTC; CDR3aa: CSASLPTHNYGYTF
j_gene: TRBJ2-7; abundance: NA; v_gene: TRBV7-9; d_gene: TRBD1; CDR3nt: TGTGCCAGCAGCCCGCTAGGGACAGGGAGGTTCGAGCAGTACTTC; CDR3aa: CASSPLGTGRFEQYF
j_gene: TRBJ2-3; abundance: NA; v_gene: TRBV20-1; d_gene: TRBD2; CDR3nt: TGCAGTTACATAGCGGGAGAGGGTTACGCAGATACGCAGTATTTT; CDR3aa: CSYIAGEGYADTQYF
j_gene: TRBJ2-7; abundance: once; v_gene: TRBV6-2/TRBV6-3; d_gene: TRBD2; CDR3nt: TGTGCCAGCATCCAAGCGGGAGTTGGCGACGAGCAGTACTTC; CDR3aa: CASIQAGVGDEQYF
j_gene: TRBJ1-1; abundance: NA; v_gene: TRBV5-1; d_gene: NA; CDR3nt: TGCGCCAGCAGCTTGGTGGGGGAGGGTCTGGAAGCTTTCTTT; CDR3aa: CASSLVGEGLEAFF
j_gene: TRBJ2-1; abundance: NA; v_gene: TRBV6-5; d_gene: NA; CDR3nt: TGTGCCAGCAGTTACTCTCTAGCAGAATACAATGAGCAGTTCTTC; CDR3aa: CASSYSLAEYNEQFF
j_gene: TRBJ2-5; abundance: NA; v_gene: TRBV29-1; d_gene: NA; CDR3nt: TGCAGCGCTGGAAGAGGGCAAGAGACCCAGTACTTC; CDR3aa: CSAGRGQETQYF
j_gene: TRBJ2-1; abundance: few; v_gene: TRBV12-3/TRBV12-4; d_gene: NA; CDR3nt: TGTGCCAGCAGTTTAGGGCGGTCACCCAACCGGAATGAGCAGTTCTTC; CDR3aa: CASSLGRSPNRNEQFF
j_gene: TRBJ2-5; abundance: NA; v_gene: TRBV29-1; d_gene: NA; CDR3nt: TGCAGCGTTCGACTAGGAGAGACCCAGTACTTC; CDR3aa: CSVRLGETQYF
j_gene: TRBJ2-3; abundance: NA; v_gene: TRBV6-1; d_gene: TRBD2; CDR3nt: TGTGCCAGCATTCCGGGGGGACTAGCGGGAAACACAGATACGCAGTATTTT; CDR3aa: CASIPGGLAGNTDTQYF
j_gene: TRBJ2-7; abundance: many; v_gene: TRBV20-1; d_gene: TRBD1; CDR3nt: TGCAGTGCGAGGGGGACAGGGTTTCTCGAGCAGTACTTC; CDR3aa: CSARGTGFLEQYF
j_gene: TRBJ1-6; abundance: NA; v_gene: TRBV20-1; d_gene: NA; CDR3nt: TGCAGTGCTAGTGCCAGGCAGGGGAATTCACCCCTCCACTTT; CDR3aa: CSASARQGNSPLHF